Below are 30 T cell receptor beta chains sequenced from a single sample in a study of cytomegalovirus exposure and HLA in healthy donors. Primers included in the PCR were 60 Vbeta and 13 Jbeta primers. Measured with immunoSEQ multiplex PCR; TCRdb has only the in-frame clones, and not every one. This table holds under 150,000 clones, roughly 79% found once. Material for sequencing was PBMCs. These receptors came from a man in his late teens or twenties in good health and CMV-seronegative.

This chain connects TRBV7-9 to TRBJ2-1, with D perhaps TRBD2 (5 bases). CDR1 is SEHNR, CDR2 FQNEAQ, per germline (reference sequence). V was shortened by 1 base and J by 0 bases, with 7 bases between the two germline ends. The CDR3 totals 15 residues. The CDR3 DNA reads as TGTGCCAGCAGCTTAGAAGGGAGCTCCTACAATGAGCAGTTCTTC. This codes for CASSLEGSSYNEQFF.

The chain carries TRBV13 and TRBJ2-5; 9 nucleotides align to TRBD2. Germline CDR1 and CDR2: PRHDT and FYEKMQ (reference sequence). The length of the CDR3 is 15 residues. The J segment lost 1 base and the V segment lost 3 bases, leaving 3 bases of the junction unmatched. Here the CDR3 DNA reads TGTGCCAGCAGCTTCCGCGGGGGGGCCCAAGAGACCCAGTACTTC. Translating it yields CASSFRGGAQETQYF.

The chain carries TRBV29-1 and TRBJ2-1; D gene unclear. From germline, CDR1 is SQVTM and CDR2 ANQGSEA. The germline V and J ends were trimmed by 4 bases and 9 bases, with 7 bases remaining between them. There are 10 residues in the CDR3. CDR3 amino acids: CSVASVEQFF. CDR3 sequence (DNA): TGCAGCGTTGCTAGTGTTGAGCAGTTCTTC.

This clone came up a few times. The chain uses TRBV27 and TRBJ2-1; 9 positions match TRBD2. CDR1 MNHEY and CDR2 SMNVEV come from the germline V gene (reference sequence). The V gene end was trimmed by 8 bases and the J gene end by 0 bases; junction bases not matched to a gene: 8. The CDR3 covers 16 residues. The CDR3 loop reads CASLSGGPSSYNEQFF. The CDR3 DNA is TGTGCCAGCCTTAGCGGGGGCCCGAGCTCCTACAATGAGCAGTTCTTC.

This clone occurred once. The chain is built from TRBV5-1 and TRBJ1-4, with 7 bases identical to TRBD1. Germline V gene lookup returns CDR1 SGHRS and CDR2 YFSETQ. The trim removed 0 bases at V and 3 bases at J, leaving 2 bases unmatched. This CDR3 has 15 amino acids. This CDR3 reads CASSLGQGANEKLFF. The CDR3 DNA follows: TGCGCCAGCAGCTTGGGACAGGGCGCTAATGAAAAACTGTTTTTT.

The J gene is TRBJ2-1, the V gene TRBV30; 7 nucleotides agree with TRBD2. Germline lookup yields CDR1 GTSNPN and CDR2 SVGIG (reference sequence). V dropped 5 bases and J dropped 7; count of bases not matched to a gene: 2. This CDR3 comprises 11 residues. CDR3 bases: TGTGCCTGGCTGGGGGGGAATGAGCAGTTCTTC. Its protein is CAWLGGNEQFF.

This chain uses TRBV11-2 with TRBJ1-6; 7 bases map to TRBD1. The J segment lost 6 bases and the V segment lost 4 bases, leaving 9 bases of the junction unmatched. Germline V gene sequence: CDR1 SGHAT, CDR2 FQNNGV. CDR3 length: 16 amino acids. As DNA, the CDR3 is TGTGCCAGCAGCTCCCCATGGGACAGCCTTAATTCACCCCTCCACTTT. It specifies CASSSPWDSLNSPLHF.

The V gene is TRBV7-2, the J gene TRBJ1-1; TRBD1 is a possible D gene (5 bases). The CDR3 is made up of 14 amino acids. V shed 1 base and J shed 1 base, with 7 bases lying between them. CDR1 is SGHTA, CDR2 FQGNSA, per germline. This CDR3 reads CASSLVQGNTEAFF. DNA of the CDR3: TGTGCCAGCAGCTTAGTCCAGGGGAACACTGAAGCTTTCTTT. The full variable domain, in which reference TRBV7-2 and TRBJ1-1 provide the parts outside the CDR3, is GAGVSQSPSNKVTEKGKDVELRCDPISGHTALYWYRQSLGQGLEFLIYFQGNSAPDKSGLPSDRFSAERTGGSVSTLTIQRTQQEDSAVYLCASSLVQGNTEAFFGQGTRLTVV.

This chain connects TRBV27 to TRBJ2-7; 9 bases line up with TRBD1. Trimming cost V 4 bases and J 6 bases; bases outside gene matches: 13. The CDR3 contains 16 residues. Germline V gives CDR1 MNHEY, CDR2 SMNVEV (reference sequence). CDR3 sequence (DNA): TGTGCCAGCAGTTCCTACCCCCGGGACAGGGACCGCGAGCAGTACTTC. Translated, it gives CASSSYPRDRDREQYF.

The rearrangement links TRBV30 to TRBJ1-2, with D unresolved. Germline V gene sequence: CDR1 GTSNPN, CDR2 SVGIG (reference sequence). The CDR3 is 10 residues long. The V end lost 2 bases, the J end lost 7 bases, and 5 bases lay between the germline ends. CDR3 loop: CAWSSFGYTF. CDR3 nucleotide sequence: TGTGCCTGGAGTTCCTTTGGCTACACCTTC.

There are a few counts of this clone. The rearrangement joins TRBV5-1 to TRBJ1-1; 8 bases fit TRBD1. From germline, CDR1 is SGHRS and CDR2 YFSETQ. The CDR3 covers 14 residues. V gave up 0 bases and J gave up 6 bases; unmatched junction bases: 4. CDR3 protein: CASSLGTGFAEAFF. DNA of the CDR3: TGCGCCAGCAGCTTGGGGACAGGGTTCGCTGAAGCTTTCTTT.

The chain employs TRBV7-3 and TRBJ1-2, with 8 bases lining up with TRBD1. The CDR3 covers 15 residues. CDR1 is SGHTA and CDR2 is FQGTGA in the germline V gene. J lost 0 bases, V lost 4 bases, and 4 bases had no gene match. The CDR3 DNA follows: TGTGCCAGCAGCTATGGACAGGGTGCTAACTATGGCTACACCTTC. Protein product: CASSYGQGANYGYTF.

This clone was recorded a few times. The chain's CDR3 is CAWSSGTYEQYF. The DNA of the CDR3 is TGTGCCTGGAGTTCAGGAACCTACGAGCAGTACTTC. The gene calls are TRBV30 and TRBJ2-7, with D uncertain. The CDR3 is 12 amino acids. The germline V gene encodes CDR1 GTSNPN and CDR2 SVGIG (reference sequence). Trimming stripped 2 bases from V and 2 bases from J, with 7 bases between.

CDR3 protein: CACYTGGGPSAFF. CDR3 DNA: TGTGCCTGTTATACAGGGGGCGGTCCGTCGGCTTTCTTT. The chain has TRBV30 and TRBJ1-1, with 9 bases aligning to TRBD1. V lost 6 bases, J lost 11 bases, and 13 bases stayed unmatched. Germline assignment: CDR1 GTSNPN and CDR2 SVGIG (reference sequence). This CDR3 has 13 amino acids. The complete variable domain, with remaining parts taken from reference TRBV30 and TRBJ1-1, reads SQTIHQWPATLVQPVGSPLSLECTVEGTSNPNLYWYRQAAGRGLQLLFYSVGIGQISSEVPQNLSASRPQDRQFILSSKKLLLSDSGFYLCACYTGGGPSAFFGQGTRLTVV.

The chain is built from TRBV4-3 and TRBJ2-2; 9 nucleotides line up with TRBD2. Trimming at V came to 3 bases and at J to 5 bases, leaving 7 bases not matched to a gene. Germline loops: CDR1 LGHNA, CDR2 YSLEER. CDR3 length equals 16 residues. CDR3 bases: TGCGCCAGCAGCCAGATTAGCGGGGGAGAAACCGGGGAGCTGTTTTTT. Translating gives CASSQISGGETGELFF.

V usage is TRBV30 and J usage is TRBJ2-1; D uncertain. The CDR3 is 11 amino acids. In germline, CDR1 is GTSNPN, CDR2 SVGIG (reference sequence). V was trimmed by 5 bases and J by 5 bases, leaving 7 bases between them. The CDR3 spells CAWQWHNEQFF. DNA for the CDR3: TGTGCCTGGCAATGGCACAATGAGCAGTTCTTC.

The J gene is TRBJ1-5, the V gene TRBV10-3, with 8 bases matching TRBD1. CDR1 and CDR2 (germline): ENHRY, SYGVKD. Trimming cost V 4 bases and J 4 bases; bases outside gene matches: 9. The CDR3 is 16 amino acids. Here the CDR3 reads CAISGEGTGDNQPQHF. In nucleotides, the CDR3 is TGTGCCATCAGTGGGGAGGGGACAGGTGATAATCAGCCCCAGCATTTT.

V is TRBV7-2 and J is TRBJ2-3, with TRBD1 identical over 8 bases. Germline lookup yields CDR1 SGHTA and CDR2 FQGNSA. V was pared by 5 bases and J by 0 bases, with 10 bases of the junction left unmatched. This CDR3 is 17 amino acids long. The CDR3 spells CASSNRQGHRSTDTQYF. In DNA, the CDR3 is TGTGCCAGCAGCAATAGACAGGGGCACAGGAGCACAGATACGCAGTATTTT. The whole variable domain, remainder taken from reference TRBV7-2 and TRBJ2-3, is GAGVSQSPSNKVTEKGKDVELRCDPISGHTALYWYRQSLGQGLEFLIYFQGNSAPDKSGLPSDRFSAERTGGSVSTLTIQRTQQEDSAVYLCASSNRQGHRSTDTQYFGPGTRLTVL.

This clone was recorded once. This chain links TRBV9 with TRBJ1-3, with 9 bases that match TRBD1. The junction had 6 bases not matched to a gene; V was cut back by 3 bases and J by 2 bases. The V gene's germline CDR1 is SGDLS and CDR2 YYNGEE. The CDR3 extends over 16 amino acids. CDR3 sequence reads: CASSERGDRAGNTIYF. In nucleotides, the CDR3 is TGTGCCAGCAGCGAGAGGGGGGACAGGGCTGGAAACACCATATATTTT.

The V call is TRBV7-2, the J call TRBJ1-1, with D hard to call. Trimming stripped 1 base from V and 0 bases from J, with 9 bases between. The CDR3 is 15 residues long. Germline V gene sequence: CDR1 SGHTA, CDR2 FQGNSA. The chain's CDR3 is CASSLVGELNTEAFF. CDR3 DNA sequence: TGTGCCAGCAGCTTAGTCGGGGAATTGAACACTGAAGCTTTCTTT.

J is TRBJ1-1 and V is TRBV9; D not resolved. The ends were cut back, 0 bases at V and 3 bases at J, with 15 bases in the middle. This CDR3 is built from 16 residues. Per germline, CDR1 SGDLS and CDR2 YYNGEE. The CDR3 is CASSVGSEVAHTEAFF. CDR3 DNA sequence: TGTGCCAGCAGCGTAGGAAGCGAGGTTGCCCACACTGAAGCTTTCTTT.

A few counts support this clone. The genes are TRBV10-2 and TRBJ1-5; no definite D call. Deletions cut 5 bases from V and 6 bases from J, with 8 bases between. The CDR3 runs 12 residues. Germline V lookup: CDR1 WSHSY, CDR2 SAAADI. The CDR3, as DNA: TGCGCCAGCAGTCCCGGCGGTCAGCCCCAGCATTTT. Translated, it gives CASSPGGQPQHF.

The chain couples TRBV4-3 to TRBJ2-1; D is perhaps TRBD2 (6 bases). The CDR3 totals 13 residues. V was clipped by 4 bases and J by 8 bases, with 12 bases between them. Germline V gene sequence: CDR1 LGHNA, CDR2 YSLEER. The CDR3 region is CASSRWGVYEQFF. CDR3 DNA sequence: TGCGCCAGCAGCCGGTGGGGGGTGTATGAGCAGTTCTTC.

The chain combines TRBV6-5 with TRBJ1-1, with a possible D match to TRBD1 (6 bases). With 2 bases removed from V and 4 bases from J, the gap between germline ends came to 14 bases. CDR1 is MNHEY, CDR2 SVGAGI, per germline. This CDR3 has 15 residues. The CDR3 nucleotides are TGTGCCAGCAGTTACCCCTATGGGGGCACCACTGAAGCTTTCTTT. The encoded protein is CASSYPYGGTTEAFF.

The CDR3 reads CASSSRKGQGLGYTF. CDR3 coding DNA: TGTGCCAGCAGCTCGAGAAAGGGACAGGGTCTTGGCTACACCTTC. The chain is built from TRBV7-9 and TRBJ1-2; 9 bases fit TRBD1. Trimming cost V 4 bases and J 7 bases; bases outside gene matches: 10. CDR1 and CDR2 (germline): SEHNR, FQNEAQ (reference sequence). The CDR3 totals 15 residues.

CDR3 loop: CAAQLTANYGYTF. CDR3 nucleotide sequence: TGTGCCGCGCAACTGACTGCTAACTATGGCTACACCTTC. The V gene is TRBV6-1, the J gene TRBJ1-2; D not resolved. The V gene's germline CDR1 is MNHNS and CDR2 SASEGT. The CDR3 covers 13 residues. Trimming removed 11 bases from V and 0 bases from J, with 13 bases in between.

The V and J genes are TRBV10-3 and TRBJ1-1; D is unresolved. Germline CDR1 and CDR2: ENHRY and SYGVKD. Trimming stripped 10 bases from V and 0 bases from J, with 12 bases between. The CDR3 covers 13 residues. The CDR3: CATHRDMNTEAFF. The CDR3 bases are TGTGCCACCCACAGAGACATGAACACTGAAGCTTTCTTT.

The chain joins TRBV7-2 to TRBJ1-2; TRBD1 agrees at 11 bases. Germline assignment: CDR1 SGHTA and CDR2 FQGNSA. V lost 2 bases to trimming and J lost 3 bases; unmatched junction nucleotides: 2. The CDR3 loop spans 15 amino acids. CDR3 protein: CASSLRDRGDYGYTF. CDR3 DNA sequence: TGTGCCAGCAGCTTAAGGGACAGGGGGGACTATGGCTACACCTTC.

The V call is TRBV15, the J call TRBJ2-1, with TRBD2 matching over 13 bases. Germline lookup yields CDR1 LNHNV and CDR2 YYDKDF (reference sequence). Trimming cost V 4 bases and J 7 bases; bases outside gene matches: 1. The CDR3 consists of 14 residues. The CDR3 DNA sequence: TGTGCCACCAGCACGGGACTAGCGGGAAATGAGCAGTTCTTC. It specifies CATSTGLAGNEQFF.

The chain employs TRBV15 and TRBJ1-4; no clear D gene. Between the trimmed V and J ends, which lost 4 bases and 4 bases, there was a span of 25 bases. CDR1 and CDR2 from the germline V gene are LNHNV and YYDKDF (reference sequence). The CDR3 loop spans 19 amino acids. The CDR3 spells CATSKRSRVGRFYNEKLFF. The DNA for the CDR3 is TGTGCCACCAGCAAGAGAAGTAGGGTGGGGAGGTTCTATAATGAAAAACTGTTTTTT. Full variable domain (remainder filled in from reference TRBV15 and TRBJ1-4): DAMVIQNPRYQVTQFGKPVTLSCSQTLNHNVMYWYQQKSSQAPKLLFHYYDKDFNNEADTPDNFQSRRPNTSFCFLDIRSPGLGDTAMYLCATSKRSRVGRFYNEKLFFGSGTQLSVL.